This TCR beta chain was profiled in a study of blood T cell repertoires in COVID-19. Study information: T cells, B-cell-depleted T cells, or PBMCs provided the cDNA or gDNA that served as material.

Per the study methods: Estimation of nucleated cell counts relied on the amplification of reference gene primers. Assay used: immunoSEQ multiplex PCR; TCRdb lists only in-frame clones, some missing. V and J calls and clone size come straight from that table; D and trimming were deduced from the DNA. The table lists about 87,000 clones, approximately 86% of them singletons, with roughly 5.1% in the top ten. Source material: peripheral blood. This sequence was found in a man aged 40-50 years with acute or convalescent COVID-19.

The DNA of the CDR3 is TGTGCCTGGAGTGGGGGCGCAACTGAAGCTTTCTTT. Residues: CAWSGGATEAFF. The chain has TRBV30 and TRBJ1-1, with D possibly TRBD1 on 5 matching bases. CDR3 length: 12 amino acids. Trimming shortened V by 1 base and J by 5 bases, and 8 bases separated the two germline ends. Germline V gene lookup returns CDR1 GTSNPN and CDR2 SVGIG (reference sequence).